This paragraph reports one TCR beta chain. Antigen: not known. The CDR3 length is 15 residues. Germline CDR1 is GTSNPN and CDR2 is SVGIG (reference sequence). The entry originates in a study of monozygotic twins with inflammatory bowel disease. Findings and limits, study-wide: TCRbeta inverse Simpson diversity was decreased in IBD patients versus healthy co-twins.

Researchers used approximately 3.5 ug of total RNA for each TCR library. Molecular identifiers with 6-nucleotide sample barcodes were added during cDNA synthesis via template switching. TCRdb re-called the 5' RACE reads and shows each CDR3 protein once, DNA omitted. Recorded for this sample: more than 350,000 distinct CDR3 sequences. Blood was collected, around 2.7 ml per donor. This TCR derives from a human donor with ulcerative colitis or Crohn's disease, or a healthy co-twin of an affected twin (not recorded which). Sequencing used blood. The J gene is TRBJ1-1, the V gene TRBV30. Here the CDR3 reads CAWNPRSVGNTEAFF. Looking up the rest from reference TRBV30 and TRBJ1-1 gives the full variable domain: SQTIHQWPATLVQPVGSPLSLECTVEGTSNPNLYWYRQAAGRGLQLLFYSVGIGQISSEVPQNLSASRPQDRQFILSSKKLLLSDSGFYLCAWNPRSVGNTEAFFGQGTRLTVV.